The next 19 T cell receptor beta chains were all read from a single sample in a study of blood T cell repertoires in COVID-19. This table comes from immunoSEQ multiplex PCR, and its TCRdb copy is limited to in-frame clones, with some not included. The data contain 180,000 or so clones, more than 75% of them seen just once; the ten biggest clones take up under 15%. The sample taken for sequencing was PBMCs or T cells enriched from blood (not recorded which). These receptors were collected from a man in his sixties who had been exposed to COVID-19.

This chain links TRBV28 with TRBJ1-1; D perhaps matches TRBD1 (6 bases). The V end was cut by 6 bases, the J end by 7 bases, with 9 bases between. The CDR3 is 11 amino acids. CDR1 is MDHEN and CDR2 is SYDVKM in the germline V gene. CDR3: CASSLQGEAFF. The CDR3 DNA reads as TGTGCCAGCAGCTTACAGGGTGAAGCTTTCTTT.

The chain joins TRBV24-1 to TRBJ1-2; TRBD1 matches 9 bases. The germline V gene has CDR1 KGHDR and CDR2 SFDVKD. Trimming removed 4 bases from V and 3 bases from J; junction bases left unmatched: 5. This CDR3 contains 15 residues. The CDR3 spells CATSEAGQGDYGYTF. DNA of the CDR3: TGTGCCACCAGTGAGGCGGGACAGGGTGACTATGGCTACACCTTC.

The chain has TRBV4-2 and TRBJ2-2; 12 bases are shared with TRBD2. Germline V gene sequence: CDR1 LGHNA, CDR2 YNFKEQ. The CDR3 runs 16 residues. V dropped 4 bases and J dropped 5; count of bases not matched to a gene: 5. The CDR3 nucleotides read TGTGCCAGCAGCCCCACCGGGACTAGCGGGACCGGGGAGCTGTTTTTT. Translating gives CASSPTGTSGTGELFF.

The chain combines TRBV9 with TRBJ2-7; TRBD2 matches at 8 bases. The CDR3 has 15 residues. V was clipped by 0 bases and J by 0 bases; unmatched bases: 2. Germline lookup yields CDR1 SGDLS and CDR2 YYNGEE. CDR3 sequence: CASSVGLASSYEQYF. The CDR3 DNA reads as TGTGCCAGCAGCGTAGGACTAGCGAGCTCCTACGAGCAGTACTTC.

There are a few counts of this clone. The V call is TRBV7-2, the J call TRBJ1-5; no definite D call. V was clipped by 5 bases and J by 5 bases, with 16 bases between them. There are 15 residues in the CDR3. Germline CDR1 SGHTA, CDR2 FQGNSA. CDR3 DNA sequence: TGTGCCAGCAGCCTTACCGGGAAGATAGATCAGCCCCAGCATTTT. As protein: CASSLTGKIDQPQHF.

The rearrangement links TRBV6-2 or TRBV6-3 to TRBJ1-6; D gene unclear. The length of the CDR3 is 20 residues. Germline assignment: CDR1 MNHEY and CDR2 SVGEGT. Trimming removed 4 bases at V and 0 bases at J, with 22 bases between. CDR3 coding DNA: TGTGCCAGCAGTTTCCCGTCGGGAGAGGCTGCGAGCTCCTATAATTCACCCCTCCACTTT. Translation: CASSFPSGEAASSYNSPLHF.

This clone was found a few times. CDR3: CASSGGGINQPQHF. The CDR3 bases are TGTGCCAGCAGTGGGGGCGGGATTAATCAGCCCCAGCATTTT. The rearrangement uses TRBV2 and TRBJ1-5, with D tentatively TRBD1 (5 bases). This CDR3 spans 14 amino acids. V was trimmed by 4 bases and J by 4 bases, leaving 11 bases between them. Germline V gives CDR1 SNHLY, CDR2 FYNNEI.

V usage is TRBV10-3 and J usage is TRBJ2-7; 8 nucleotides match TRBD2. This CDR3 comprises 14 residues. J gave up 2 bases and V 1 base, and 1 base lay outside the gene matches. Germline values: CDR1 ENHRY, CDR2 SYGVKD. Here the CDR3 DNA reads TGTGCCATCAGTGAGTACGGGGGGGCCTACGAGCAGTACTTC. Its protein is CAISEYGGAYEQYF.

This chain connects TRBV4-3 to TRBJ2-7; 10 bases fit TRBD2. V shed 5 bases, J shed 2 bases, and the junction held 6 bases outside the gene matches. From germline, CDR1 is LGHNA and CDR2 YSLEER. The CDR3 contains 15 residues. The chain's CDR3 is CASSYGLAETYEQYF. The CDR3 nucleotides are TGCGCCAGCAGCTACGGACTAGCGGAGACCTACGAGCAGTACTTC.

This rearrangement joins TRBV7-9 to TRBJ2-7, with TRBD1 identical over 8 bases. Germline lookup yields CDR1 SEHNR and CDR2 FQNEAQ (reference sequence). J lost 1 base, V lost 5 bases, and 1 base had no gene match. CDR3 length: 13 amino acids. This CDR3 is CASSRTGSYEQYF. CDR3 DNA sequence: TGTGCCAGCAGCCGGACAGGGTCCTACGAGCAGTACTTC.

The chain couples TRBV7-9 to TRBJ2-1; 11 bases are a match to TRBD2. This CDR3 is 17 amino acids long. Germline V gene lookup returns CDR1 SEHNR and CDR2 FQNEAQ (reference sequence). V shed 5 bases and J 3 bases; nucleotides not matched to a gene: 9. In DNA, the CDR3 is TGTGCCAGCAGCCCGCCCCCTAGCGGGGGGATCTACAATGAGCAGTTCTTC. Its translation is CASSPPPSGGIYNEQFF. Combining the CDR3 with reference TRBV7-9 and TRBJ2-1 gives the whole variable domain DTGVSQNPRHKITKRGQNVTFRCDPISEHNRLYWYRQTLGQGPEFLTYFQNEAQLEKSRLLSDRFSAERPKGSFSTLEIQRTEQGDSAMYLCASSPPPSGGIYNEQFFGPGTRLTVL.

V is TRBV2 and J is TRBJ1-5, with D perhaps TRBD1 (5 bases). CDR1 is SNHLY, CDR2 FYNNEI, per germline. The CDR3 loop spans 15 amino acids. V lost 7 bases and J lost 0, with 13 bases in between. The DNA for the CDR3 is TGTGCCAGCACCATTCAGGGTAATAGCAATCAGCCCCAGCATTTT. Translated, it gives CASTIQGNSNQPQHF.

The J gene is TRBJ1-3, the V gene TRBV5-6; no reliable D call. Looked up from germline, CDR1 is SGHDT and CDR2 is YYEEEE. V was trimmed by 2 bases and J by 1 base, leaving 13 bases between them. This CDR3 contains 16 residues. The CDR3 reads CASSFSGFLSGNTIYF. CDR3 sequence (DNA): TGTGCCAGCAGCTTTTCGGGGTTCCTATCTGGAAACACCATATATTTT.

This chain uses TRBV7-2 with TRBJ2-3, with D possibly being TRBD2 (7 bases). CDR1 SGHTA and CDR2 FQGNSA come from the germline V gene. The CDR3 totals 12 residues. V dropped 11 bases and J dropped 5 bases, with 14 bases sitting between them. The CDR3 region is CAGGGLGDTQYF. The CDR3 DNA reads as TGTGCCGGGGGGGGGCTGGGAGATACGCAGTATTTT.

J is TRBJ1-1 and V is TRBV27; 8 positions match TRBD1. The CDR3 is made up of 15 amino acids. Trimming cost V 6 bases and J 4 bases; bases outside gene matches: 10. CDR1 is MNHEY and CDR2 is SMNVEV in the germline V gene (reference sequence). DNA of the CDR3: TGTGCCAGCAGCGATCAGGGGGCCAGGGGCACTGAAGCTTTCTTT. It yields the protein CASSDQGARGTEAFF.

The chain has TRBV27 and TRBJ1-5, with 8 bases aligning to TRBD1. Trimming removed 4 bases from V and 5 bases from J; junction bases left unmatched: 10. The germline V gene encodes CDR1 MNHEY and CDR2 SMNVEV (reference sequence). The CDR3 runs 16 residues. The CDR3: CASSSDGQGRYQPQHF. The CDR3 region has the DNA TGTGCCAGCAGTTCCGACGGACAGGGTCGTTATCAGCCCCAGCATTTT.

The J gene is TRBJ2-1, the V gene TRBV7-9; 12 nucleotides match TRBD2. From germline, CDR1 is SEHNR and CDR2 FQNEAQ (reference sequence). The V and J ends lost 2 bases and 7 bases, in that order; junction bases with no gene match: 9. This CDR3 has 17 residues. CDR3 DNA sequence: TGTGCCAGCAGCTTACGGCTAGCGGGAGGGCTAGAAAATGAGCAGTTCTTC. The encoded protein is CASSLRLAGGLENEQFF.

This clone showed up just once. V usage is TRBV5-1 and J usage is TRBJ2-5; maybe TRBD1 (6 bases). V was cut by 0 bases and J by 4 bases, with 13 bases left in between. In germline, CDR1 is SGHRS, CDR2 YFSETQ. This CDR3 spans 15 amino acids. The CDR3 sequence: CASSLGRTALETQYF. CDR3 nucleotide sequence: TGCGCCAGCAGCTTGGGCAGGACAGCGCTAGAGACCCAGTACTTC.

The chain links TRBV5-1 to TRBJ2-7; D is perhaps TRBD1 (6 bases). The V and J ends lost 0 bases and 6 bases respectively, with 16 bases between them. The CDR3 consists of 15 residues. CDR1 and CDR2 (germline): SGHRS, YFSETQ. The DNA of the CDR3 is TGCGCCAGCAGCTTGGTTGCCAGGGGCTACGCCGAGCAGTACTTC. This translates into CASSLVARGYAEQYF.